This TCR beta chain was observed in a study of CD4 T cells in relation to SARS-CoV-2 and coronaviruses. The wider study: PBMCs were cultured with antigen for roughly nine days before TCR beta sequencing.

For this clone: Its antigen is not identified.

Sorted naive or memory CD4+ cells met CEF peptides for about 10 days. Profiling relied on immunoSEQ multiplex PCR, and the TCRdb table lists in-frame clones only, not all of them. This sample has about 36,000 clones, with about three quarters found just once. V dropped 9 bases and J dropped 5; count of bases not matched to a gene: 7. Germline-derived CDR1 and CDR2 are KGHSH and LQKENI. The length of the CDR3 is 13 residues. This receptor was identified in an adult with COVID-19. Specimen: memory CD4+ T cells from PBMCs, cultured in vitro. This chain connects TRBV18 to TRBJ2-7, with TRBD1 matching 10 bases. The CDR3 loop reads CASRMTGGNEQYF. The DNA of the CDR3 is TGTGCCAGTCGAATGACAGGGGGCAACGAGCAGTACTTC.